What follows describes a single T cell receptor (beta chain). Study processing details: The authors estimated nucleated cell counts from reference gene primer amplification. Using immunoSEQ multiplex PCR, the repertoire was profiled, and TCRdb retains in-frame clones only, with some absent. V and J calls plus clone size are reproduced from that table; the DNA served to infer D and trimming. The profile shows about 480,000 clones, 70% to 90% of them singletons. Per germline, CDR1 MNHNS and CDR2 SASEGT. Trimming left V 3 bases short and J 10 bases short, with 13 bases between. The CDR3 totals 14 residues. This specimen comes from a study of blood T cell repertoires in COVID-19. Overall study: Material from acute and convalescent COVID-19 was sourced from the United States, Italy and Spain. PBMCs, B-cell-depleted T cells, or T cells provided the cDNA or gDNA that made up the material.

A Seattle source enrolled patients during active infection and followed them longitudinally. The rearrangement joins TRBV6-1 to TRBJ1-6, with D possibly being TRBD1 (6 bases). This TCR came from a woman aged 45-65 years with COVID-19, enrolled during active disease. Source material: peripheral blood. The CDR3 DNA follows: TGTGCCAGCAGTGAGGTACAGGGCGCCTCACCCCTCCACTTT. It codes for CASSEVQGASPLHF.